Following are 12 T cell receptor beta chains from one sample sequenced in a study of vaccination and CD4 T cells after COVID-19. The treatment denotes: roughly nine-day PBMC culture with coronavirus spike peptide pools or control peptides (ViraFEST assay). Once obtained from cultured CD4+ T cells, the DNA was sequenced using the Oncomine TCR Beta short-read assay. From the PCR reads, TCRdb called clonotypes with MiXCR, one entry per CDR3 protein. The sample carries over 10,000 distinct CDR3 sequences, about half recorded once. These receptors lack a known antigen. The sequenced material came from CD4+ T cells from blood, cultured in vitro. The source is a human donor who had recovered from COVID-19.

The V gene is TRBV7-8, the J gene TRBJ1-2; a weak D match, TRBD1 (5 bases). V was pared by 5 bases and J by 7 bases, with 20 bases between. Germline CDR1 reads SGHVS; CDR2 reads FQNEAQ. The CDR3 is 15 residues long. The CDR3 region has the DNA TGTGCCAGCAGCGCCCGGGGGAGAGACGTGGGTGGCTACACCTTC. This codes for CASSARGRDVGGYTF.

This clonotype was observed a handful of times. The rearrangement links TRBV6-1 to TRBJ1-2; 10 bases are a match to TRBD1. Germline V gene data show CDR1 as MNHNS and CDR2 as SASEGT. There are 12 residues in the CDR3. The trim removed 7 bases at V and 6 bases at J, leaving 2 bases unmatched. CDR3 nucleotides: TGTGCCAGCACGGACAGGGGGAATGGCTACACCTTC. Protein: CASTDRGNGYTF.

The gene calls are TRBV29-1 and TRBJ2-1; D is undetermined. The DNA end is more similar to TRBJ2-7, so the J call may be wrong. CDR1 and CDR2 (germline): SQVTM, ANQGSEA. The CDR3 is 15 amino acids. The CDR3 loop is CSVEESRGWGYEQYF. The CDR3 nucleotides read TGCAGCGTTGAAGAGTCGCGCGGATGGGGATACGAGCAGTACTTC.

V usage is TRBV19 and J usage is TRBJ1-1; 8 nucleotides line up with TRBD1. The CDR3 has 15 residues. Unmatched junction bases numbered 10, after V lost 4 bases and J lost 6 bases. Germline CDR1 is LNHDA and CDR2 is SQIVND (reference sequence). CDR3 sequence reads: CASSTLQGALAEAFF. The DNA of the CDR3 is TGTGCCAGTAGTACGCTTCAGGGGGCATTGGCTGAAGCTTTCTTT.

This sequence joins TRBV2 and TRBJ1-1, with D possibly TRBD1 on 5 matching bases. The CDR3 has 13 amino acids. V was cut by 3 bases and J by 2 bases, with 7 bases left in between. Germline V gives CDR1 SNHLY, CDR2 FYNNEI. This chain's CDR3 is CASSEGVNTEAFF. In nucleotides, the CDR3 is TGTGCCAGCAGTGAGGGGGTAAACACTGAAGCTTTCTTT.

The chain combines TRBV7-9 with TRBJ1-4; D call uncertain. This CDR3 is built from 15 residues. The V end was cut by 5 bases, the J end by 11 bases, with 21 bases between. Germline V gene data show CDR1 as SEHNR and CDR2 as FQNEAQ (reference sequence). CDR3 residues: CASSPGVADEMKLFF. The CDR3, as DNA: TGTGCCAGCAGCCCCGGGGTTGCGGATGAAATGAAACTGTTTTTT.

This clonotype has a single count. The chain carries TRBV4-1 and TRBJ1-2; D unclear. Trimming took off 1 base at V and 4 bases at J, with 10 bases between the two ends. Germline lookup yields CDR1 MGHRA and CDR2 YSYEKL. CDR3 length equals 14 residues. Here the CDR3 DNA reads TGCGCCAGCAGCCAAGTGGGGAGAGCCTATGGCTACACCTTC. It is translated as CASSQVGRAYGYTF.

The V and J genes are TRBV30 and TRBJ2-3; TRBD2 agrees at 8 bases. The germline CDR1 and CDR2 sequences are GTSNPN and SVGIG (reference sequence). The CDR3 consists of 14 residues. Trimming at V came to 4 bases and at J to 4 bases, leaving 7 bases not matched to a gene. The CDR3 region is CAWKTAGGPDTQYF. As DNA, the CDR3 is TGTGCCTGGAAGACGGCGGGAGGCCCAGATACGCAGTATTTT.

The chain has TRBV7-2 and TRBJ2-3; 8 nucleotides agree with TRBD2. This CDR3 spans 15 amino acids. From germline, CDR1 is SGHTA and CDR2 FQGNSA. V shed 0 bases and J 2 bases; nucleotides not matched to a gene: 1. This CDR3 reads CASSLASGDTDTQYF. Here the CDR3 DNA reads TGTGCCAGCAGCTTAGCTAGCGGGGACACAGATACGCAGTATTTT.

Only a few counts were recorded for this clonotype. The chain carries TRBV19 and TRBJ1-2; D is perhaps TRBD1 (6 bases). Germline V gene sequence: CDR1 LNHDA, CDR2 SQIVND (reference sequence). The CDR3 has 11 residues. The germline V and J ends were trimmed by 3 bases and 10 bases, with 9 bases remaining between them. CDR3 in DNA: TGTGCCAGTAGTATGACAGGAGCCTACACCTTC. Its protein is CASSMTGAYTF. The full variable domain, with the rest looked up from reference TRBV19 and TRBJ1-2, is DGGITQSPKYLFRKEGQNVTLSCEQNLNHDAMYWYRQDPGQGLRLIYYSQIVNDFQKGDIAEGYSVSREKKESFPLTVTSAQKNPTAFYLCASSMTGAYTFGSGTRLTVV.

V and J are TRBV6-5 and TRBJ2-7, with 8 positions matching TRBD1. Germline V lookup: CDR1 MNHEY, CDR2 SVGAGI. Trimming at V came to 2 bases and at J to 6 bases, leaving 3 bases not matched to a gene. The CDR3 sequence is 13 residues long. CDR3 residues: CASSYAGTGEQYF. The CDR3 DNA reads TGTGCCAGCAGTTACGCCGGGACAGGCGAGCAGTACTTC.

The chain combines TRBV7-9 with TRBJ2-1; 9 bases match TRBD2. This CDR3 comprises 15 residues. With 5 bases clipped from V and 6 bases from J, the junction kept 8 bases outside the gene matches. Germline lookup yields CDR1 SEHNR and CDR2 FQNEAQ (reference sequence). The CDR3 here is CASSPRTSGFNEQFF. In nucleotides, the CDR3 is TGTGCCAGCAGCCCCCGAACTAGCGGGTTCAATGAGCAGTTCTTC.